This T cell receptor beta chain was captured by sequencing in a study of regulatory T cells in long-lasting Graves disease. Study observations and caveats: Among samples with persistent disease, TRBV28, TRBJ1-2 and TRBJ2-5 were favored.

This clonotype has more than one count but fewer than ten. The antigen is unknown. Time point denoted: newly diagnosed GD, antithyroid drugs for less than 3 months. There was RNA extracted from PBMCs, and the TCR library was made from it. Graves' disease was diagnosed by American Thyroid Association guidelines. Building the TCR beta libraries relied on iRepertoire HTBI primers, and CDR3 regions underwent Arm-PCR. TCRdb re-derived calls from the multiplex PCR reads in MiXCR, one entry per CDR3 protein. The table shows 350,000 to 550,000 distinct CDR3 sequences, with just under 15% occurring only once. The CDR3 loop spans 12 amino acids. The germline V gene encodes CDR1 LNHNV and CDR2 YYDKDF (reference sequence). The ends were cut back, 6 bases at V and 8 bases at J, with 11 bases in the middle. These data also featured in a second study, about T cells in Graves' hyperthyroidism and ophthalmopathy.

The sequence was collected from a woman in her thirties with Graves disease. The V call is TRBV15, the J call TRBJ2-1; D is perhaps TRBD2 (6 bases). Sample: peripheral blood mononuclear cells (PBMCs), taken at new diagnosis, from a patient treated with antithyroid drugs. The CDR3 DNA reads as TGTGCCACCAGGGAGGGTGGGGATGAGCAGTTCTTC. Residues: CATREGGDEQFF.